The 27 T cell receptor beta chains in this list originate from one sample, sequenced in a study of shared clonotypes between healthy human individuals. Repertoires were generated with immunoSEQ multiplex PCR, while TCRdb's copy carries only in-frame clones and drops some. The table has around 560,000 clones, around 96% seen once. CD45RO negativity and positive selection for CCR7 defined naive CD8 cells, a population that excluded terminally differentiated effector memory CD45RA+ cells. The sample consisted of naive CD8+ T cells sorted from blood. The receptors were sampled from a woman aged 25 to 39 in good health.

This chain joins TRBV5-4 and TRBJ2-5, with D maybe TRBD2 (5 bases). Gene TRBJ2-7 matches the end of the DNA better, so the J call may be wrong. The CDR3 runs 15 residues. From germline, CDR1 is SGHNT and CDR2 YYREEE (reference sequence). As DNA, the CDR3 is TGTGCCAGCAGCGACTGGACTGCTACGGGATACGAGCAGTACTTC. Protein product: CASSDWTATGYEQYF.

On this clone itself: Within the sample, other DNA sequences also encode this same CDR3. The chain recombines TRBV4-1 with TRBJ2-7; TRBD2 matches 10 bases. CDR3 length: 14 amino acids. Germline V gene lookup returns CDR1 MGHRA and CDR2 YSYEKL. Trimming removed 3 bases from V and 2 bases from J; junction bases left unmatched: 1. The CDR3 nucleotides read TGCGCCAGCAGCCAGGGGACTAGCGCCTACGAGCAGTACTTC. Protein sequence: CASSQGTSAYEQYF.

The gene calls are TRBV19 and TRBJ1-5; 7 bases fit TRBD1. This CDR3 is built from 13 residues. The germline CDR1 and CDR2 sequences are LNHDA and SQIVND (reference sequence). J gave up 7 bases and V 8 bases, and 8 bases lay outside the gene matches. CDR3 sequence reads: CASSRQGKQPQHF. As DNA, the CDR3 is TGTGCCAGTTCACGACAGGGTAAACAGCCCCAGCATTTT.

This clone is a singleton in its sample. This chain uses TRBV19 with TRBJ2-2, with 8 bases identical to TRBD2. The ends lost 5 bases at V and 3 bases at J; junction bases unmatched: 8. The CDR3 loop spans 16 amino acids. CDR1 and CDR2 from the germline V gene are LNHDA and SQIVND (reference sequence). The chain's CDR3 is CASSDSGLDDTGELFF. The CDR3 bases are TGTGCCAGTAGTGACTCGGGACTAGATGACACCGGGGAGCTGTTTTTT. The full variable domain, rest sourced from reference TRBV19 and TRBJ2-2, is DGGITQSPKYLFRKEGQNVTLSCEQNLNHDAMYWYRQDPGQGLRLIYYSQIVNDFQKGDIAEGYSVSREKKESFPLTVTSAQKNPTAFYLCASSDSGLDDTGELFFGEGSRLTVL.

J is TRBJ2-1 and V is TRBV29-1; TRBD2 matches at 13 bases. Per the germline V gene, CDR1 is SQVTM and CDR2 is ANQGSEA. J lost 4 bases, V lost 0 bases, and 0 bases had no gene match. The CDR3 loop spans 15 amino acids. In DNA form, the CDR3 reads TGCAGCGTTGAAGAGGGACTAGCGGGATACAATGAGCAGTTCTTC. Translated: CSVEEGLAGYNEQFF.

V gene TRBV11-3 combines with J gene TRBJ2-7, with 7 bases lining up with TRBD2. Germline CDR1 SGHNT, CDR2 YENEEA. V lost 0 bases, J lost 3 bases, and 2 bases stayed unmatched. This CDR3 has 14 amino acids. The CDR3 is CASSLEGGSYEQYF. In DNA form, the CDR3 reads TGTGCCAGCAGCTTAGAGGGCGGGAGCTACGAGCAGTACTTC.

The J gene is TRBJ2-7, the V gene TRBV27, with 11 nucleotides matching TRBD1. Per the germline V gene, CDR1 is MNHEY and CDR2 is SMNVEV (reference sequence). Trimming cost V 2 bases and J 5 bases; bases outside gene matches: 5. CDR3 length: 15 residues. The CDR3 region is CASSLGGQGVNEQYF. CDR3 DNA sequence: TGTGCCAGCAGTTTAGGGGGACAGGGGGTAAACGAGCAGTACTTC.

The chain links TRBV28 to TRBJ2-3; no reliable D call. Germline lookup yields CDR1 MDHEN and CDR2 SYDVKM. Trimming pared 3 bases from V and 0 bases from J, leaving 7 bases between. The CDR3 is 14 amino acids. CDR3 DNA: TGTGCCAGCAGTTTCGCTTCTAGCACAGATACGCAGTATTTT. This encodes CASSFASSTDTQYF.

The gene calls are TRBV6-5 and TRBJ1-1, with TRBD1 matching 8 bases. The CDR3 totals 14 residues. Trimming removed 7 bases from V and 6 bases from J; junction bases left unmatched: 10. Germline CDR1 MNHEY, CDR2 SVGAGI. The CDR3 DNA sequence: TGTGCCAGCACCCAGACAGGGGAAATCTCTGAAGCTTTCTTT. Translation: CASTQTGEISEAFF.

This clone was seen once. The chain combines TRBV27 with TRBJ2-2; 10 positions match TRBD2. J was trimmed by 1 base and V by 6 bases; bases with no gene match: 2. Germline V gives CDR1 MNHEY, CDR2 SMNVEV (reference sequence). CDR3 length equals 15 residues. CDR3 sequence: CASRIAGGNTGELFF. In DNA, the CDR3 is TGTGCCAGCAGAATAGCGGGAGGGAACACCGGGGAGCTGTTTTTT.

The rearrangement uses TRBV5-8 and TRBJ1-2; 8 bases fit TRBD1. CDR3 length: 16 amino acids. Germline V gives CDR1 SGHTS, CDR2 YDEGEE. V shed 0 bases and J 4 bases; nucleotides not matched to a gene: 8. The CDR3 DNA follows: TGTGCCAGCAGCTTGGCCGTAGGGGACAGGAGCTATGGCTACACCTTC. This sequence encodes CASSLAVGDRSYGYTF.

The chain links TRBV29-1 to TRBJ1-1; D is unclear. Trimming took 6 bases from V and 1 from J, leaving 9 bases between them. Germline V gene sequence: CDR1 SQVTM, CDR2 ANQGSEA. The CDR3 has 12 residues. This chain's CDR3 is CSVSDGNTEAFF. For the CDR3, the DNA is TGCAGCGTCTCAGATGGGAACACTGAAGCTTTCTTT.

Comments on this clone: Other DNA sequences in the sample encode the same CDR3. The chain joins TRBV27 to TRBJ2-5; 13 bases are shared with TRBD2. This CDR3 has 15 residues. Losses at the gene ends were 5 bases for V and 3 bases for J; bases not matched to a gene: 3. Germline loops: CDR1 MNHEY, CDR2 SMNVEV (reference sequence). This CDR3 reads CASSPGTSGKETQYF. In nucleotides, the CDR3 is TGTGCCAGCAGTCCTGGGACTAGCGGGAAAGAGACCCAGTACTTC.

CDR3 coding DNA: TGTGCCAGCTCATTACTAGCGGGATTTCTCTACGAGCAGTACTTC. This translates into CASSLLAGFLYEQYF. The rearrangement uses TRBV18 and TRBJ2-7; TRBD2 matches at 10 bases. The germline CDR1 and CDR2 sequences are KGHSH and LQKENI. This CDR3 region has 15 residues. After removal of 5 bases from V and 3 bases from J, the junction contained 7 bases not matched to a gene. The whole variable domain, filled in from reference TRBV18 and TRBJ2-7, reads NAGVMQNPRHLVRRRGQEARLRCSPMKGHSHVYWYRQLPEEGLKFMVYLQKENIIDESGMPKERFSAEFPKEGPSILRIQQVVRGDSAAYFCASSLLAGFLYEQYFGPGTRLTVT.

This clone was seen only a few times. The chain couples TRBV5-5 to TRBJ1-2; D not resolved. Trimming stripped 1 base from V and 3 bases from J, with 10 bases between. The CDR3 is 14 amino acids. CDR1 is SGHKS and CDR2 is YYEKEE in the germline V gene (reference sequence). The CDR3 region is CASSLLPGDYGYTF. In DNA, the CDR3 is TGTGCCAGCAGCTTGTTGCCTGGGGACTATGGCTACACCTTC.

The CDR3 loop is CASSLFTTEAFF. The DNA of the CDR3 is TGTGCCAGCAGCTTATTTACTACTGAAGCTTTCTTT. This chain joins TRBV11-3 and TRBJ1-1, with no clear D. The CDR3 has 12 amino acids. The germline V gene encodes CDR1 SGHNT and CDR2 YENEEA. V was clipped by 2 bases and J by 5 bases, with 6 bases between them.

The rearrangement uses TRBV15 and TRBJ2-7; perhaps TRBD2 as D (6 bases). Per the germline V gene, CDR1 is LNHNV and CDR2 is YYDKDF (reference sequence). The CDR3 is 13 amino acids. Deletions cut 4 bases from V and 7 bases from J, with 14 bases between. CDR3 protein: CATSTDRGWEQYF. For the CDR3, the DNA is TGTGCCACCAGCACCGATCGGGGGTGGGAGCAGTACTTC.

The chain recombines TRBV13 with TRBJ1-2, with TRBD1 identical over 12 bases. V lost 5 bases, J lost 3 bases, and 10 bases stayed unmatched. Germline loops: CDR1 PRHDT, CDR2 FYEKMQ (reference sequence). The CDR3 runs 17 residues. CDR3 coding DNA: TGTGCCAGCAGCGGAGGAGGGACAGGGGGCGCTTACTATGGCTACACCTTC. This codes for CASSGGGTGGAYYGYTF.

The chain couples TRBV29-1 to TRBJ2-1; 9 bases match TRBD2. J gave up 7 bases and V 5 bases, and 12 bases lay outside the gene matches. The CDR3 length is 15 residues. Germline V gene lookup returns CDR1 SQVTM and CDR2 ANQGSEA. CDR3 DNA sequence: TGCAGCGTTCGGGGGTCAGCGGGAGGTGGTAATGAGCAGTTCTTC. This translates into CSVRGSAGGGNEQFF.

V usage is TRBV27 and J usage is TRBJ2-3, with TRBD1 matching 8 bases. The CDR3 covers 14 residues. The trim removed 6 bases at V and 8 bases at J, leaving 10 bases unmatched. Per germline, CDR1 MNHEY and CDR2 SMNVEV (reference sequence). The CDR3 here is CASRGPDRGGTQYF. The CDR3 nucleotides are TGTGCCAGCAGGGGTCCCGACAGGGGAGGTACGCAGTATTTT.

CDR3 region: CASSLRAGGPEEQYF. The CDR3 DNA reads TGTGCCAGCAGTTTAAGGGCGGGAGGGCCTGAGGAGCAGTACTTC. The J gene is TRBJ2-7, the V gene TRBV28, with 9 positions matching TRBD2. With V trimmed by 2 bases and J by 7 bases, 9 bases remained unmatched. The CDR3 loop spans 15 amino acids. In germline, CDR1 is MDHEN, CDR2 SYDVKM.

This chain uses TRBV7-9 with TRBJ2-1; TRBD2 matches 8 bases. Germline lookup yields CDR1 SEHNR and CDR2 FQNEAQ (reference sequence). This CDR3 has 17 residues. J gave up 0 bases and V 4 bases, and 8 bases lay outside the gene matches. DNA for the CDR3: TGTGCCAGCAGCTCGGGGGCTGGGACTAGCTCCTACAATGAGCAGTTCTTC. Encoded protein: CASSSGAGTSSYNEQFF. Using reference TRBV7-9 and TRBJ2-1 for the parts outside the CDR3, the full variable domain is DTGVSQNPRHKITKRGQNVTFRCDPISEHNRLYWYRQTLGQGPEFLTYFQNEAQLEKSRLLSDRFSAERPKGSFSTLEIQRTEQGDSAMYLCASSSGAGTSSYNEQFFGPGTRLTVL.

The rearrangement links TRBV21-1 to TRBJ2-3. TRBV21-1 is a listed pseudogene. The CDR3 loop spans 10 amino acids. CDR3: CASDTDTQYF. In nucleotides, the CDR3 is TGTGCCAGCGACACAGATACGCAGTATTTT.

This rearrangement joins TRBV2 to TRBJ1-1; D gene ambiguous. The V gene's germline CDR1 is SNHLY and CDR2 FYNNEI. CDR3 length: 14 residues. The V gene lost 6 bases and the J gene lost 4 bases, with 15 bases spanning the gap. CDR3: CASREPWEGTEAFF. CDR3 DNA: TGTGCCAGCAGGGAACCCTGGGAGGGCACTGAAGCTTTCTTT.

The V and J genes are TRBV9 and TRBJ1-6, with D perhaps TRBD1 (6 bases). Deletions cut 0 bases from V and 8 bases from J, with 12 bases between. Germline CDR1 and CDR2: SGDLS and YYNGEE. The CDR3 extends over 15 amino acids. The CDR3 DNA is TGTGCCAGCAGCGTAGTCGGGGGGGCGGATTCACCCCTCCACTTT. Translated, it gives CASSVVGGADSPLHF.

V and J are TRBV7-9 and TRBJ2-7, with 9 bases matching TRBD2. Germline lookup yields CDR1 SEHNR and CDR2 FQNEAQ (reference sequence). The CDR3 totals 15 residues. V trimming: 4 bases; J trimming: 2 bases; junction bases outside the gene matches: 6. CDR3 residues: CASSWTAGGAYEQYF. For the CDR3, the DNA is TGTGCCAGCAGCTGGACAGCGGGAGGAGCCTACGAGCAGTACTTC.

This clone was observed once. The rearrangement joins TRBV10-2 to TRBJ2-1; a weak D match, TRBD1 (5 bases). The V and J ends lost 5 bases and 8 bases respectively, with 7 bases between them. The CDR3 loop spans 11 amino acids. Looked up from germline, CDR1 is WSHSY and CDR2 is SAAADI. For the CDR3, the DNA is TGCGCCAGCAGTCTGGGGCATGAGCAGTTCTTC. It is translated as CASSLGHEQFF.